These 9 T cell receptor beta chains originate from one sample sequenced in a study of immune heterogeneity within non-small cell lung tumors. Multiplex PCR amplified TCR beta CDR3 with 32 V and 13 J primers. Using its own MiXCR run on the multiplex PCR reads, TCRdb lists one record per CDR3 protein. The table includes about 23,000 distinct CDR3 sequences, 27% detected once. Per sample, 450 to 600 ng of bulk tumor genomic DNA was the template used. Biopsies, several per primary tumor and spaced far apart, were collected during surgery. With untreated, newly diagnosed non-small cell lung cancer, the patients went on to undergo curative surgery. Sequencing was carried out using lung tumor tissue. These receptors were obtained from a man aged 35-49 years with non-small cell lung cancer.

Points on this clonotype: A read error may explain this, as a much larger clone is one base away. V is TRBV2 and J is TRBJ1-5; 10 bases are shared with TRBD1. With V trimmed by 7 bases and J by 7 bases, 10 bases remained unmatched. The CDR3 runs to 15 residues. Germline V gene sequence: CDR1 SNHLY, CDR2 FYNNEI. The CDR3 DNA reads TGTGCCAGCACCGAACTGGGACAGGGGCTCCAGCCCCAGCATTTT. Its translation is CASTELGQGLQPQHF. Together with reference TRBV2 and TRBJ1-5, the CDR3 gives the full variable domain: EPEVTQTPSHQVTQMGQEVILRCVPISNHLYFYWYRQILGQKVEFLVSFYNNEISEKSEIFDDQFSVERPDGSNFTLKIRSTKLEDSAMYFCASTELGQGLQPQHFGDGTRLSIL.

The chain uses TRBV6-1 and TRBJ2-7; no definite D call. The V end was cut by 8 bases, the J end by 2 bases, with 22 bases between. The CDR3 extends over 16 amino acids. CDR1 and CDR2 (germline): MNHNS, SASEGT. The CDR3 loop is CASLVLMQTLTYEQYF. In DNA, the CDR3 is TGTGCCAGCTTAGTTTTGATGCAGACGTTAACCTACGAGCAGTACTTC.

As for this clonotype: One end of the junction fails to match germline, which may point to a read error. The V call is TRBV20-1, the J call TRBJ2-2; a possible D gene is TRBD1 (6 bases). The CDR3 runs 16 residues. The germline CDR1 and CDR2 sequences are DFQATT and SNEGSKA (reference sequence). The CDR3 loop is CSARDGLRGDTGEPFF. CDR3 coding DNA: TGCAGTGCTAGAGATGGCCTCCGAGGGGACACCGGGGAGCCGTTTTTT.

For this clonotype: One end of the junction does not line up with germline, which may come from a read error. The V and J genes are TRBV20-1 and TRBJ1-5, with 7 positions matching TRBD1. CDR1 is DFQATT, CDR2 SNEGSKA, per germline (reference sequence). The length of the CDR3 is 16 residues. The CDR3 protein is CSARDNTRGFDQHQHF. CDR3 DNA sequence: TGCAGTGCTAGAGATAATACCAGGGGGTTCGATCAGCACCAGCATTTT.

This clonotype occurred many times. CDR3 protein: CASSRDRAIYGYTF. Written as DNA, the CDR3 is TGTGCCAGCAGCCGTGACAGGGCTATCTATGGCTACACCTTC. V and J are TRBV7-2 and TRBJ1-2; 7 bases agree with TRBD1. V dropped 5 bases and J dropped 4; count of bases not matched to a gene: 7. CDR3 length: 14 residues. Germline V lookup: CDR1 SGHTA, CDR2 FQGNSA.

About this clonotype itself: A clone one base away is much larger, so this may be a read error. The CDR3 loop is CPSSYQQGGYEQYF. The CDR3 bases are TGTCCCAGCAGCTACCAACAGGGGGGATACGAGCAGTACTTC. This chain connects TRBV2 to TRBJ2-7, with TRBD1 matching over 8 bases. The germline V gene encodes CDR1 SNHLY and CDR2 FYNNEI. The CDR3 contains 14 residues.

This clonotype was counted only a few times. The rearrangement joins TRBV7-2 to TRBJ2-2, with no clear D. Germline CDR1 reads SGHTA; CDR2 reads FQGNSA. There are 14 residues in the CDR3. The germline V and J ends were trimmed by 1 base and 5 bases, with 8 bases remaining between them. The CDR3 reads CASSLDPGTGELFF. The CDR3, as DNA: TGTGCCAGCAGCTTAGATCCTGGAACCGGGGAGCTGTTTTTT.

The chain carries TRBV4-2 and TRBJ1-4; D remains unclear. V lost 1 base and J lost 8, with 5 bases in between. The CDR3 runs to 12 residues. CDR1 LGHNA and CDR2 YNFKEQ come from the germline V gene. The CDR3 sequence: CASSQVEEKLFF. The CDR3 nucleotides are TGTGCCAGCAGCCAAGTGGAGGAAAAACTGTTTTTT.

The chain has TRBV4-3 and TRBJ2-7, with D perhaps TRBD2 (5 bases). Germline CDR1 LGHNA, CDR2 YSLEER. The V end lost 3 bases, the J end lost 3 bases, and 12 bases lay between the germline ends. The CDR3 contains 14 residues. The DNA for the CDR3 is TGCGCCAGCAGCCAGCGACTTCGGGACTACGAGCAGTACTTC. This gives the protein CASSQRLRDYEQYF.